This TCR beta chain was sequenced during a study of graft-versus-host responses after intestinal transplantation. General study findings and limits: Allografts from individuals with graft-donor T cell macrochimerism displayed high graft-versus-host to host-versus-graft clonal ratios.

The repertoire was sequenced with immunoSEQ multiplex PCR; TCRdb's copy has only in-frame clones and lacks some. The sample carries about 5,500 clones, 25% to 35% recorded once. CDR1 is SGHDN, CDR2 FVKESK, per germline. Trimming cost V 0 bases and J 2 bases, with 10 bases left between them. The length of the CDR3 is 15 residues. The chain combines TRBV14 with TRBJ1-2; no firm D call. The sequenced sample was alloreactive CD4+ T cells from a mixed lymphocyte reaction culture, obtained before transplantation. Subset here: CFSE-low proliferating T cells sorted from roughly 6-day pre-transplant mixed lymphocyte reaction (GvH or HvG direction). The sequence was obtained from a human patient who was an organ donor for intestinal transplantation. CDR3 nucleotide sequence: TGTGCCAGCAGCCAAGATTTGCAGGACAACTATGGCTACACCTTC. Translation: CASSQDLQDNYGYTF. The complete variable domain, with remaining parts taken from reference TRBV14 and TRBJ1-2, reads EAGVTQFPSHSVIEKGQTVTLRCDPISGHDNLYWYRRVMGKEIKFLLHFVKESKQDESGMPNNRFLAERTGGTYSTLKVQPAELEDSGVYFCASSQDLQDNYGYTFGSGTRLTVV.